The sequence of this T cell receptor beta chain was determined in a study of shared clonotypes between healthy human individuals. Only CD45RO-negative cells positively selected for CCR7 counted as naive CD8 cells, so terminally differentiated effector memory CD45RA+ cells were excluded. V lost 0 bases and J lost 8, with 8 bases in between. Germline CDR1 ENHRY, CDR2 SYGVKD. The CDR3 loop spans 13 amino acids. TCRdb keeps only in-frame clones here, not all; method: immunoSEQ multiplex PCR. Of some 2 million clones in the sample, 85% to 95% were seen once. This rearrangement joins TRBV10-3 to TRBJ2-1; D remains ambiguous. Sequencing was done on a sample of naive CD8+ T cells sorted from blood. The sequence was collected from a young man in good health. The CDR3 loop reads CAISESKVHEQFF. CDR3 nucleotides: TGTGCCATCAGTGAGTCTAAGGTCCATGAGCAGTTCTTC.